These T cell receptor beta chains were read from a single sample in a study of blood T cell repertoires in COVID-19. Only in-frame clones appear in the TCRdb table, and some are missing; sequencing was by immunoSEQ multiplex PCR. The sample records about 230,000 clones, about nine tenths being singletons. Sequenced: PBMCs or T cells enriched from blood (not recorded which). Every receptor here comes from a woman in her 30s with acute COVID-19. CDR3s include the opening cysteine and the closing phenylalanine or tryptophan. The order of the fields is J gene, D gene, clone size, V gene, CDR3 DNA, CDR3 protein. D genes are given only for firm matches. Clone size, where shown, is once, few, many, or a class for clones that have expanded.

TRBJ2-5 | TRBD2 | . | TRBV19 | TGTGCCAGTAGTGCCGGAGGGTCCAGACGGGGGGCCCAGTACTTC | CASSAGGSRRGAQYF
TRBJ2-2 | . | . | TRBV9 | TGTGCCAGCAGCGTAGTTAGTAGCGAGGCCGGGGAGCTGTTTTTT | CASSVVSSEAGELFF
TRBJ2-7 | TRBD2 | once | TRBV11-2 | TGTGCCAGCATCCCAACGGGGGGTCCCTACGAGCAGTACTTC | CASIPTGGPYEQYF
TRBJ1-6 | TRBD1 | . | TRBV27 | TGTGCCAGCAGTTCAGGGACAGGAGCCATTTCACCCCTCCACTTT | CASSSGTGAISPLHF
TRBJ2-7 | . | . | TRBV4-1 | TGCGCCAGCAGCCAAGAAGGGACACCTAATTCCCACGAGCAGTACTTC | CASSQEGTPNSHEQYF
TRBJ1-2 | . | . | TRBV5-6 | TGTGCCAGCAGCTTGAAACCGAGGAACTATGGCTACACCTTC | CASSLKPRNYGYTF
TRBJ1-1 | . | . | TRBV30 | TGTGCCTGGAAGGAGGGTCGGAACACTGAAGCTTTCTTT | CAWKEGRNTEAFF
TRBJ2-7 | . | . | TRBV6-1 | TGTGCCAGCAGTGAAAATCGACAGGCTTTCTACGAGCAGTACTTC | CASSENRQAFYEQYF
TRBJ1-5 | . | few | TRBV5-6 | TGTGCCAGCAGCTCGTATGGCATGGGCAATCAGCCCCAGCATTTT | CASSSYGMGNQPQHF
TRBJ2-1 | TRBD2 | . | TRBV10-2 | TGCGCCAGCAGTTTAGCGGGGACTGAGCAGTTCTTC | CASSLAGTEQFF
TRBJ1-3 | . | . | TRBV3-1/TRBV3-2 | TGTGCCAGCAAATTTGGGGTTTCGGGAGGAAACACCATATATTTT | CASKFGVSGGNTIYF
TRBJ2-7 | . | . | TRBV4-1 | TGCGCCAGCAGCGTGCGGGACAGTGCCTACGAGCAGTACTTC | CASSVRDSAYEQYF
TRBJ1-5 | . | . | TRBV4-2 | TGTGCCAGCTCGAACCCTTTAGCCCATCAGCCCCAGCATTTT | CASSNPLAHQPQHF
TRBJ1-6 | TRBD1 | . | TRBV4-3 | TGCGCCAGCAGCGAGGACAGGGGTTCCTATAATTCACCCCTCCACTTT | CASSEDRGSYNSPLHF
TRBJ1-1 | TRBD1 | . | TRBV5-1 | TGCGCCAGCAGCTTGGTAAGGACAGGTCCGAACACTGAAGCTTTCTTT | CASSLVRTGPNTEAFF
TRBJ1-1 | . | . | TRBV14 | TGTGCCAGCAGCATTACACTGAACACTGAAGCTTTCTTT | CASSITLNTEAFF
TRBJ2-5 | . | . | TRBV24-1 | TGTGCCACCAGTGGCAGGGGCCAAGAGACCCAGTACTTC | CATSGRGQETQYF
TRBJ2-7 | TRBD2 | . | TRBV28 | TGTGCCAGCAGTTTTAGGACTAGCGGGCGAAACTACGAGCAGTACTTC | CASSFRTSGRNYEQYF
TRBJ2-7 | . | . | TRBV7-2 | TGTGCCAGCAGCCCAATAGGCAGGGCAGACGAGCAGTACTTC | CASSPIGRADEQYF
TRBJ1-6 | TRBD1 | . | TRBV9 | TGTGCCAGCAGCGTAAGTGACCTAGAGGGGGCGAATAATTCACCCCTCCACTTT | CASSVSDLEGANNSPLHF
TRBJ1-1 | . | once | TRBV7-9 | TGTGCCAGCAGCCACAGGGTTTTGAACACTGAAGCTTTCTTT | CASSHRVLNTEAFF
TRBJ2-7 | TRBD1 | . | TRBV29-1 | TGCAGCGTGTCGGGACAGGGACACTACGAGCAGTACTTC | CSVSGQGHYEQYF
TRBJ1-1 | TRBD1 | . | TRBV19 | TGTGCCAGTAGGAAAGACAGGGGACAGATAGCTTTCTTT | CASRKDRGQIAFF
TRBJ1-6 | . | . | TRBV6-5 | TGTGCCAGCATGGCGCGCAGGCTTTATTCACCCCTCCACTTT | CASMARRLYSPLHF
TRBJ2-1 | . | . | TRBV29-1 | TGCAGCGTTCTTGAGGGAGGAGTCTTC | CSVLEGGVF
TRBJ2-2 | TRBD1 | . | TRBV24-1 | TGTGCCACCAGTGACCGGACAGGGGGCACCGGGGAGCTGTTTTTT | CATSDRTGGTGELFF
TRBJ1-2 | . | . | TRBV2 | TGTGCCAGCACCGGAAGGGGGTTTGGTGGCTACACCTTC | CASTGRGFGGYTF